One and the same sample provided the 22 T cell receptor beta chains below, sequenced in a study of CD8 T cells in ankylosing spondylitis. In TCRdb, the 5' RACE reads were re-called with MiXCR into one record per CDR3 protein. The profile shows 100,000 to 150,000 distinct CDR3 sequences, about 7% of them singletons. Source material: blood, either unsorted or a sorted T cell fraction (not recorded which). These receptors all stem from a male donor with ankylosing spondylitis or in good health (not recorded which).

This clonotype was recorded many times. V gene TRBV20-1 combines with J gene TRBJ2-3; 8 bases agree with TRBD2. Unmatched junction bases numbered 8, after V lost 3 bases and J lost 3 bases. The length of the CDR3 is 15 residues. Per germline, CDR1 DFQATT and CDR2 SNEGSKA (reference sequence). Here the CDR3 DNA reads TGCAGTGCTAGCCAAGCGGGAGTGATTACAGATACGCAGTATTTT. Amino acid sequence: CSASQAGVITDTQYF.

This clonotype was seen ten or more times. The V call is TRBV10-3, the J call TRBJ1-5; weak D call: TRBD1 (5 bases). Germline assignment: CDR1 ENHRY and CDR2 SYGVKD. The CDR3 is 13 amino acids. The V end lost 4 bases, the J end lost 9 bases, and 13 bases lay between the germline ends. CDR3 amino acids: CAISAGEQGPQHF. The CDR3 coding sequence is TGTGCCATCAGTGCGGGCGAGCAGGGGCCCCAGCATTTT.

A few counts support this clonotype. A read error may be the cause here, since a much bigger clone is one base away. The V call is TRBV5-1, the J call TRBJ2-1, with D maybe TRBD1 (6 bases). Germline loops: CDR1 SGHRS, CDR2 YFSETQ. This CDR3 has 18 amino acids. The ends were cut back, 4 bases at V and 0 bases at J, with 20 bases in the middle. The CDR3 is CASSPYTFGQPSYNEQFF. CDR3 sequence (DNA): TGCGCCAGCAGCCCTTATACGTTTGGACAGCCCTCCTACAATGAGCAGTTCTTC. Using reference TRBV5-1 and TRBJ2-1 for the parts outside the CDR3, the full variable domain is KAGVTQTPRYLIKTRGQQVTLSCSPISGHRSVSWYQQTPGQGLQFLFEYFSETQRNKGNFPGRFSGRQFSNSRSEMNVSTLELGDSALYLCASSPYTFGQPSYNEQFFGPGTRLTVL.

The sample holds many counts of this clonotype. The V and J genes are TRBV18 and TRBJ1-5, with D tentatively TRBD1 (5 bases). V dropped 1 base and J dropped 4 bases, with 8 bases sitting between them. Germline loops: CDR1 KGHSH, CDR2 LQKENI. This CDR3 comprises 14 residues. The CDR3, as DNA: TGTGCCAGCTCACCACTTCGGGGGAATCAGCCCCAGCATTTT. Its protein is CASSPLRGNQPQHF.

This clonotype was detected ten times or more. The chain has TRBV20-1 and TRBJ1-5; D perhaps matches TRBD1 (6 bases). CDR1 and CDR2 from the germline V gene are DFQATT and SNEGSKA (reference sequence). This CDR3 comprises 15 residues. Between the trimmed V and J ends, which lost 0 bases and 2 bases, there was a span of 11 bases. The CDR3 sequence: CSAREAGVRNQPQHF. CDR3 coding DNA: TGCAGTGCTAGAGAAGCAGGGGTACGCAATCAGCCCCAGCATTTT.

This clonotype was counted ten times or more. The chain is built from TRBV5-6 and TRBJ2-3, with 8 bases lining up with TRBD2. The germline V gene has CDR1 SGHDT and CDR2 YYEEEE. V was pared by 4 bases and J by 3 bases, with 7 bases of the junction left unmatched. CDR3 length: 15 residues. The CDR3 is CASSRGGRSTDTQYF. As DNA, the CDR3 is TGTGCCAGCAGCCGGGGGGGCCGTAGTACAGATACGCAGTATTTT. The full variable domain, its missing parts supplied by reference TRBV5-6 and TRBJ2-3, is DAGVTQSPTHLIKTRGQQVTLRCSPKSGHDTVSWYQQALGQGPQFIFQYYEEEERQRGNFPDRFSGHQFPNYSSELNVNALLLGDSALYLCASSRGGRSTDTQYFGPGTRLTVL.

This clonotype was seen many times. The chain links TRBV12-3 or TRBV12-4 to TRBJ1-2; D not resolved. CDR3 size: 13 residues. The V gene lost 3 bases and the J gene lost 0 bases, with 5 bases spanning the gap. CDR3 sequence: CASSFQSNYGYTF. The CDR3 nucleotides read TGTGCCAGCAGTTTCCAGTCTAACTATGGCTACACCTTC.

This clonotype has at least ten counts. The genes are TRBV10-3 and TRBJ1-1; 7 nucleotides align to TRBD1. Per the germline V gene, CDR1 is ENHRY and CDR2 is SYGVKD. The CDR3 sequence is 16 residues long. V was pared by 1 base and J by 1 base, with 6 bases of the junction left unmatched. The CDR3, as DNA: TGTGCCATCAGTGAGTGGTCCGGGACAGAGAACACTGAAGCTTTCTTT. It specifies CAISEWSGTENTEAFF.

The gene calls are TRBV7-9 and TRBJ2-7; D call uncertain. CDR3 length: 12 residues. From germline, CDR1 is SEHNR and CDR2 FQNEAQ (reference sequence). The V and J ends lost 1 base and 6 bases respectively, with 7 bases between them. The chain's CDR3 is CASSLVSVEQYF. The CDR3 DNA follows: TGTGCCAGCAGCTTAGTAAGTGTCGAGCAGTACTTC.

The sample holds many counts of this clonotype. The chain couples TRBV7-6 to TRBJ2-5; D not certain. Germline CDR1 reads SGHVS; CDR2 reads FNYEAQ. CDR3 length: 15 amino acids. The V end was cut by 5 bases, the J end by 5 bases, with 18 bases between. CDR3 loop: CASSILIPSLETQYF. The CDR3 DNA follows: TGTGCCAGCAGCATCCTGATACCCTCGTTGGAGACCCAGTACTTC.

This clonotype came up many times. The gene calls are TRBV11-1 and TRBJ2-7; 13 positions agree with TRBD2. Trimming cost V 5 bases and J 5 bases; bases outside gene matches: 3. The germline V gene encodes CDR1 SGHAT and CDR2 FQDESV (reference sequence). This CDR3 is built from 14 residues. The CDR3 sequence is CASSTGLAGNEQYF. DNA for the CDR3: TGTGCCAGCAGCACGGGACTAGCGGGGAACGAGCAGTACTTC. The whole variable domain, remainder taken from reference TRBV11-1 and TRBJ2-7, is EAEVAQSPRYKITEKSQAVAFWCDPISGHATLYWYRQILGQGPELLVQFQDESVVDDSQLPKDRFSAERLKGVDSTLKIQPAELGDSAMYLCASSTGLAGNEQYFGPGTRLTVT.

This clonotype was recorded at least ten times. The chain employs TRBV7-2 and TRBJ2-1; no clear D. CDR3 size: 13 residues. CDR1 and CDR2 from the germline V gene are SGHTA and FQGNSA. The V end lost 1 base, the J end lost 4 bases, and 5 bases lay between the germline ends. This chain's CDR3 is CASSLEQYNEQFF. The CDR3 DNA sequence: TGTGCCAGCAGCTTAGAACAGTACAATGAGCAGTTCTTC.

This clonotype was observed at least ten times. The chain combines TRBV7-9 with TRBJ1-2, with TRBD1 identical over 9 bases. Germline loops: CDR1 SEHNR, CDR2 FQNEAQ (reference sequence). The CDR3 totals 15 residues. After removal of 7 bases from V and 4 bases from J, the junction contained 10 bases not matched to a gene. The CDR3 reads CASTQTDRGAYGYTF. DNA of the CDR3: TGTGCCAGCACCCAAACGGACAGGGGAGCCTATGGCTACACCTTC.

The chain has TRBV29-1 and TRBJ2-7; 7 bases line up with TRBD1. V shed 7 bases, J shed 3 bases, and the junction held 9 bases outside the gene matches. Germline V gene sequence: CDR1 SQVTM, CDR2 ANQGSEA. The CDR3 consists of 13 residues. This CDR3 reads CSAVGQKSYEQYF. The CDR3 region has the DNA TGCAGCGCTGTGGGACAGAAGAGCTACGAGCAGTACTTC.

This clonotype showed up many times. J is TRBJ2-1 and V is TRBV20-1; TRBD2 might be the D (6 bases). Per the germline V gene, CDR1 is DFQATT and CDR2 is SNEGSKA (reference sequence). This CDR3 contains 15 residues. V was cut by 6 bases and J by 2 bases, with 17 bases left in between. CDR3 coding DNA: TGCAGTGCGCCGCTCGAGGGGAGGACCTACAATGAGCAGTTCTTC. Amino acid sequence: CSAPLEGRTYNEQFF.

This clonotype was found many times. The V and J genes are TRBV20-1 and TRBJ2-4; unclear D gene. V was pared by 0 bases and J by 0 bases, with 15 bases between. The CDR3 covers 17 residues. Germline V CDR1 and CDR2: DFQATT, SNEGSKA (reference sequence). In DNA, the CDR3 is TGCAGTGCTAGAGATCTCGCCAGCGTTCTAGCCAAAAACATTCAGTACTTC. This translates into CSARDLASVLAKNIQYF.

This clonotype came up many times. This chain links TRBV5-1 with TRBJ2-5; D is perhaps TRBD2 (5 bases). Germline CDR1 reads SGHRS; CDR2 reads YFSETQ. The V end was cut by 0 bases, the J end by 2 bases, with 11 bases between. There are 15 residues in the CDR3. CDR3 sequence reads: CASSLALERQETQYF. The DNA for the CDR3 is TGCGCCAGCAGCTTGGCCTTGGAGCGGCAAGAGACCCAGTACTTC.

This clonotype was recorded many times. This chain joins TRBV27 and TRBJ2-5, with D possibly called TRBD1 or TRBD2 (6 bases each). The V and J ends lost 0 bases and 2 bases respectively, with 10 bases between them. CDR1 MNHEY and CDR2 SMNVEV come from the germline V gene (reference sequence). The CDR3 consists of 15 residues. CDR3 DNA: TGTGCCAGCAGTTTATCGAGGGGGAGGCAAGAGACCCAGTACTTC. This gives the protein CASSLSRGRQETQYF.

There are many counts of this clonotype. Since a much larger clone is just one base distant, this may be a read error. The chain has TRBV27 and TRBJ1-5; the D is unclear. Per the germline V gene, CDR1 is MNHEY and CDR2 is SMNVEV (reference sequence). The V end lost 1 base, the J end lost 3 bases, and 4 bases lay between the germline ends. The CDR3 has 13 residues. CDR3 in amino acids: CASSLWVNQPQHF. The DNA of the CDR3 is TGTGCCAGCAGTTTATGGGTCAATCAGCCCCAGCATTTT.

This clonotype showed up many times. The V and J genes are TRBV29-1 and TRBJ1-2, with 7 bases identical to TRBD1. Germline CDR1 and CDR2: SQVTM and ANQGSEA. Germline trimming cut 7 bases from V and 6 bases from J; bases unmatched to any gene: 14. The CDR3 has 14 residues. Written as DNA, the CDR3 is TGCAGCGGGGGAGCTGGACAGGCTCATAATGGCTACACCTTC. Protein sequence: CSGGAGQAHNGYTF.

The sample holds many counts of this clonotype. V and J are TRBV3-1 and TRBJ2-7; 7 bases fit TRBD2. V lost 4 bases, J lost 2 bases, and 11 bases stayed unmatched. The CDR3 is made up of 16 amino acids. Germline CDR1 and CDR2: LGHDT and YNNKEL (reference sequence). The chain's CDR3 is CASSLPGASGAYEQYF. The DNA of the CDR3 is TGTGCCAGCAGCCTCCCCGGTGCGAGCGGGGCCTACGAGCAGTACTTC.

This clonotype was counted ten times or more. The chain employs TRBV20-1 and TRBJ1-5; D uncertain. Trimming left V 5 bases short and J 5 bases short, with 13 bases between. CDR1 and CDR2 (germline): DFQATT, SNEGSKA (reference sequence). The CDR3 runs to 13 residues. This CDR3 is CSAEDFGDQPQHF. The CDR3 bases are TGCAGTGCTGAAGACTTCGGAGATCAGCCCCAGCATTTT.